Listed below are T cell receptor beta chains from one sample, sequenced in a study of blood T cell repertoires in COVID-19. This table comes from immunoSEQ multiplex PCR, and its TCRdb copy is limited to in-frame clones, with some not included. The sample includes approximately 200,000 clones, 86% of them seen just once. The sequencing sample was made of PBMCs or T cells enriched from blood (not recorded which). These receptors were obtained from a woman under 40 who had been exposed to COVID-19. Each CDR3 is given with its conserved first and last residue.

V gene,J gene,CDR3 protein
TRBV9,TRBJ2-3,CASSERGGPALTDTQYF
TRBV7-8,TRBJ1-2,CASSLVPLRGNYTGYTF
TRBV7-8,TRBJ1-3,CASSSPGRGNTIYF
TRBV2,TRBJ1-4,CASSTRTGRNEKLFF
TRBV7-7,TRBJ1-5,CASSSPTGSRYQPQHF
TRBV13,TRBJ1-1,CASRWTGVTEAFF
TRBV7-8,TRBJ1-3,CASSPGGLSGNTIYF
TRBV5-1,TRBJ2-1,CASSIGSGGAHPPHEQFF
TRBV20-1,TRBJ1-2,CSAGGQGHTF
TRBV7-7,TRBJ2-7,CASSLLPAGGSYEQYF
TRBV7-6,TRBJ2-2,CASSFGTGHTGELFF
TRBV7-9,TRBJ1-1,CASSPLRALNTEAFF
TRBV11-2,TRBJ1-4,CASSLGQGRGEKLFF